A single sample gave rise to the 11 T cell receptor beta chains below, sequenced in a study of CD8+ T cells in alopecia areata. Treatment: oral pan-JAK inhibitor, 5-10 mg twice daily. RNA extraction was followed by reverse transcription into cDNA, which acted as the sequencing template. TCRdb keeps only in-frame clones here, not all; method: immunoSEQ multiplex PCR. Of around 190,000 clones listed, under 70% were seen once; the top ten hold 4.2%. Specimen: CD4+ T cells sorted from blood, collected at week 4, from a patient treated with tofacitinib. The origin of the receptors is a human donor with alopecia areata.

The genes are TRBV29-1 and TRBJ2-7, with D perhaps matching TRBD2 (5 bases). V was cut by 7 bases and J by 5 bases, with 18 bases left in between. The CDR3 has 13 amino acids. The V gene's germline CDR1 is SQVTM and CDR2 ANQGSEA. Here the CDR3 reads CSANNYGGNEQYF. The CDR3 coding sequence is TGCAGCGCCAACAACTACGGAGGAAACGAGCAGTACTTC.

The rearrangement links TRBV11-2 to TRBJ1-2; 9 bases are shared with TRBD1. The V and J ends lost 5 bases and 4 bases, in that order; junction bases with no gene match: 8. CDR1 and CDR2 from the germline V gene are SGHAT and FQNNGV. The CDR3 covers 15 residues. CDR3 bases: TGTGCCAGCAGCCCCCGTGCGGGACAGGGCTATGGCTACACCTTC. Residues: CASSPRAGQGYGYTF.

The rearrangement joins TRBV6-5 to TRBJ1-2, with D unclear. CDR3 size: 16 residues. V lost 0 bases, J lost 0 bases, and 11 bases lay in between. Germline V gene lookup returns CDR1 MNHEY and CDR2 SVGAGI. CDR3: CASSYSDGVPNYGYTF. The CDR3 DNA is TGTGCCAGCAGTTACTCCGATGGGGTACCTAACTATGGCTACACCTTC.

The gene calls are TRBV5-4 and TRBJ2-7; D tentatively fits TRBD1 or TRBD2 (6 bases each). Germline lookup yields CDR1 SGHNT and CDR2 YYREEE (reference sequence). The CDR3 runs to 16 residues. The V end was cut by 4 bases, the J end by 2 bases, with 19 bases between. CDR3 residues: CASSPGGGATAYEQYF. DNA for the CDR3: TGTGCCAGCAGCCCCGGGGGCGGGGCGACGGCCTACGAGCAGTACTTC.

The rearrangement joins TRBV6-5 to TRBJ2-2; tentative D call: TRBD2 (5 bases). V was shortened by 8 bases and J by 6 bases, with 16 bases between the two germline ends. Germline CDR1 reads MNHEY; CDR2 reads SVGAGI. CDR3 length: 14 amino acids. Here the CDR3 DNA reads TGTGCCAGCCCAGAGTTTGGCGGGTCCGGGGAGCTGTTTTTT. The encoded protein is CASPEFGGSGELFF.

The chain joins TRBV10-3 to TRBJ2-7; TRBD1 might be the D (6 bases). This CDR3 region has 13 residues. V was trimmed by 6 bases and J by 0 bases, leaving 9 bases between them. From germline, CDR1 is ENHRY and CDR2 SYGVKD. For the CDR3, the DNA is TGTGCCATCAGGGACAGTAGCTCCTACGAGCAGTACTTC. It specifies CAIRDSSSYEQYF.

This chain joins TRBV19 and TRBJ1-6; tentatively, D is TRBD1 (5 bases). This CDR3 has 14 residues. In germline, CDR1 is LNHDA, CDR2 SQIVND (reference sequence). Trimming stripped 3 bases from V and 10 bases from J, with 13 bases between. The CDR3 DNA is TGTGCCAGTAGTATGGTCAGGGTGGCGTCACCCCTCCACTTT. This translates into CASSMVRVASPLHF.

This clone has a handful of counts. The CDR3 reads CASSPPRTGLLQETQYF. DNA of the CDR3: TGTGCCAGCTCACCACCTCGGACAGGGCTACTCCAAGAGACCCAGTACTTC. This chain links TRBV18 with TRBJ2-5; 8 positions agree with TRBD1. Germline assignment: CDR1 KGHSH and CDR2 LQKENI. V trimming: 0 bases; J trimming: 1 base; junction bases outside the gene matches: 7. This CDR3 contains 17 residues. Filled out from reference TRBV18 and TRBJ2-5, the complete variable domain reads NAGVMQNPRHLVRRRGQEARLRCSPMKGHSHVYWYRQLPEEGLKFMVYLQKENIIDESGMPKERFSAEFPKEGPSILRIQQVVRGDSAAYFCASSPPRTGLLQETQYFGPGTRLLVL.

The V gene is TRBV29-1, the J gene TRBJ1-6; 10 bases are shared with TRBD1. The CDR3 has 16 residues. With 5 bases clipped from V and 0 bases from J, the junction kept 4 bases outside the gene matches. Germline CDR1 SQVTM, CDR2 ANQGSEA. CDR3 in DNA: TGCAGCGTTCGGACAGGGGGTAGCTCCTATAATTCACCCCTCCACTTT. Translating gives CSVRTGGSSYNSPLHF.

This CDR3 is CASSQDRAGRSNQPQHF. CDR3 in DNA: TGCGCCAGCAGCCAAGATAGGGCAGGGAGGAGCAATCAGCCCCAGCATTTT. The V call is TRBV4-1, the J call TRBJ1-5; a weak D match, TRBD1 (5 bases). Germline CDR1 is MGHRA and CDR2 is YSYEKL. The CDR3 runs 17 residues. The germline V and J ends were trimmed by 0 bases and 1 base, with 13 bases remaining between them.

The sample holds a few counts of this clone. The chain employs TRBV10-3 and TRBJ2-1, with 9 bases matching TRBD2. Germline V lookup: CDR1 ENHRY, CDR2 SYGVKD. The junction had 4 bases not matched to a gene; V was cut back by 0 bases and J by 10 bases. The length of the CDR3 is 14 residues. The CDR3 reads CAISESTTSGEQFF. In DNA form, the CDR3 reads TGTGCCATCAGTGAGTCGACTACTAGCGGGGAGCAGTTCTTC.